The clone carrying this TCR beta chain was seen repeatedly, ten times or more. The sample is drawn from a study of T cells in Graves' hyperthyroidism and ophthalmopathy. TCR beta CDR3 regions were amplified from RNA. A first-round RT-PCR of the TCR CDR3 used the HTBI primer set. TCRdb processed the multiplex PCR reads anew with MiXCR; each CDR3 protein has one entry. Of about 560,000 distinct CDR3 sequences in the sample, approximately 16% were seen once. Germline CDR1 reads SGHRS; CDR2 reads YFSETQ. The CDR3 runs to 15 residues. With V trimmed by 2 bases and J by 2 bases, 5 bases remained unmatched. The hyperthyroidism was newly diagnosed and had lasted under 2 months; the patients were aged 18 to 65.

The receptor's source is a woman aged 18-29 years with Graves' hyperthyroidism. This rearrangement joins TRBV5-1 to TRBJ2-3; 7 nucleotides match TRBD1. Sequenced material: blood. The CDR3 sequence is CASSLRGRATDTQYF. CDR3 bases: TGCGCCAGCAGCTTAAGGGGGCGCGCCACAGATACGCAGTATTTT.